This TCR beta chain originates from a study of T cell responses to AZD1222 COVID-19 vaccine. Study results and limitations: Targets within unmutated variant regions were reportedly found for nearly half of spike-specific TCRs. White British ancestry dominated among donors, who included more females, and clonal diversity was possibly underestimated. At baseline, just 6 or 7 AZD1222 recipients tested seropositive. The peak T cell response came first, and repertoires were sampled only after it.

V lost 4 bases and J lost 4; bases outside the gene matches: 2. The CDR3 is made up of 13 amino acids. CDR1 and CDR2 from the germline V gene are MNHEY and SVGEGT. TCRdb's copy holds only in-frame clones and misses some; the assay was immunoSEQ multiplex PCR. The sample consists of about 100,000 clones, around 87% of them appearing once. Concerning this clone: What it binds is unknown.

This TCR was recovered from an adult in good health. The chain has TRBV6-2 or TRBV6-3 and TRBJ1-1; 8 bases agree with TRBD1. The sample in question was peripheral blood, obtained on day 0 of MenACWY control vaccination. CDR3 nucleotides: TGTGCCAGCAGTTTACAGGGGGTCACTGAAGCTTTCTTT. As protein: CASSLQGVTEAFF.